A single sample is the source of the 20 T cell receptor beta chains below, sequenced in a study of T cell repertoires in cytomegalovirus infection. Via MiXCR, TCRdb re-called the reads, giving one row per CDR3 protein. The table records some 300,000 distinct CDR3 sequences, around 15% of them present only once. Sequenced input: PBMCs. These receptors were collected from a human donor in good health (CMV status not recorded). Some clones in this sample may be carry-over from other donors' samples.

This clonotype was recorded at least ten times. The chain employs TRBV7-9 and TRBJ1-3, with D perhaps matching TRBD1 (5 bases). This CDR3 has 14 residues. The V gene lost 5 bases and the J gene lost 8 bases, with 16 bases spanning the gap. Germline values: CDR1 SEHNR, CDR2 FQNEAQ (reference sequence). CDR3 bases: TGTGCCAGCAGCCCGTCGGGACTGGAGGACACCATATATTTT. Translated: CASSPSGLEDTIYF.

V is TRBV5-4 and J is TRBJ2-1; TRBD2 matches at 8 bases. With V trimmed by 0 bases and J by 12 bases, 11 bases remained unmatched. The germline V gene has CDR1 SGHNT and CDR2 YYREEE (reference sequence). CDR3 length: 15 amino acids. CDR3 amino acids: CASSLAGQGTRGQFF. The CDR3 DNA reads TGTGCCAGCAGCTTGGCGGGTCAGGGGACTAGGGGGCAGTTCTTC.

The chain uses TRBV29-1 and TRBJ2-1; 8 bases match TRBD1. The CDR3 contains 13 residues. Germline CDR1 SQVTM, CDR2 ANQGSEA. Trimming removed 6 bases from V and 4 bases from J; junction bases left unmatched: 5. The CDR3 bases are TGCAGCGTAGGGGACAGGCAATACAATGAGCAGTTCTTC. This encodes CSVGDRQYNEQFF.

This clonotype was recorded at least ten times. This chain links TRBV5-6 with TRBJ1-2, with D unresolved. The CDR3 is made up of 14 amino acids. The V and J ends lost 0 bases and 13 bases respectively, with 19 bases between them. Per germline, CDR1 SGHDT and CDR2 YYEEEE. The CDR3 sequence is CASSLGVTAVSVTF. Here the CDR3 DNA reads TGTGCCAGCAGCTTGGGAGTAACAGCCGTTAGTGTCACCTTC.

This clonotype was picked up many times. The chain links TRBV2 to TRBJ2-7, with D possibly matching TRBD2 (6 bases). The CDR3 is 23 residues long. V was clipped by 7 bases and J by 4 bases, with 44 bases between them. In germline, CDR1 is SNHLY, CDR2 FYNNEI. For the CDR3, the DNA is TGTGCCAGCACCGGGGGACTTTCACATAAATTTACTAGCAAACCCACGCTATTTTACGAGCAGTACTTC. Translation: CASTGGLSHKFTSKPTLFYEQYF.

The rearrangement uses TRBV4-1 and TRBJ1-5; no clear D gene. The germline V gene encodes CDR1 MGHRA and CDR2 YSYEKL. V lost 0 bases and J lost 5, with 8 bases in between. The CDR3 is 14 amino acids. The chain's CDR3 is CASSQDPGDQPQHF. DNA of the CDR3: TGCGCCAGCAGCCAAGATCCAGGTGATCAGCCCCAGCATTTT.

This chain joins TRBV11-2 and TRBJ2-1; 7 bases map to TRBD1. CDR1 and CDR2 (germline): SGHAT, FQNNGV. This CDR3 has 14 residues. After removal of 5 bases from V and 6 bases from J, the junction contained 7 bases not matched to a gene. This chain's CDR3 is CASSPGQASNEQFF. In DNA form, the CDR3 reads TGTGCCAGCAGCCCTGGACAGGCTTCCAATGAGCAGTTCTTC. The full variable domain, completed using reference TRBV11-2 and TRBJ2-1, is EAGVAQSPRYKIIEKRQSVAFWCNPISGHATLYWYQQILGQGPKLLIQFQNNGVVDDSQLPKDRFSAERLKGVDSTLKIQPAKLEDSAVYLCASSPGQASNEQFFGPGTRLTVL.

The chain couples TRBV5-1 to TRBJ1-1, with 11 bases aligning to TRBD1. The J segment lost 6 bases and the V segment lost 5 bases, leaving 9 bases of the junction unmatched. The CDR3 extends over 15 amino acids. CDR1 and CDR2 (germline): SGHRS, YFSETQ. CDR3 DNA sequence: TGCGCCAGCAGGAAAAACCCGGGACAGGGGGCTGAAGCTTTCTTT. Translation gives CASRKNPGQGAEAFF.

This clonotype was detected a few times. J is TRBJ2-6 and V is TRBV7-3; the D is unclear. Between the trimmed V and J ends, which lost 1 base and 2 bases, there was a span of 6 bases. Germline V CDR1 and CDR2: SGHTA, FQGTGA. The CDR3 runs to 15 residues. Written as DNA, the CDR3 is TGTGCCAGCAGCTTAATGGGAACTGGGGCCAACGTCCTGACTTTC. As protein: CASSLMGTGANVLTF.

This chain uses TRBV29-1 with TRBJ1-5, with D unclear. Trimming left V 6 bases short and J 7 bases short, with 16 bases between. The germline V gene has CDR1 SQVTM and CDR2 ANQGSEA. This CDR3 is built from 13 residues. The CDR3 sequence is CSVTQVPGQPQHF. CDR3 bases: TGCAGCGTGACTCAGGTCCCGGGGCAGCCCCAGCATTTT.

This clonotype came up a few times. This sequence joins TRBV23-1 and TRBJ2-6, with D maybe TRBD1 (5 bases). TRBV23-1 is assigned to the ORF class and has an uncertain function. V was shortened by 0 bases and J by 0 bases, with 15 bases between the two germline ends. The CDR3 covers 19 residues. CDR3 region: CASSQSGVSRTSGANVLTF. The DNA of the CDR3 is TGCGCCAGCAGTCAATCAGGGGTGTCCCGAACCTCTGGGGCCAACGTCCTGACTTTC.

The CDR3 sequence is CASRDPSGELFF. In DNA form, the CDR3 reads TGTGCCAGCAGGGACCCATCCGGGGAGCTGTTTTTT. The V call is TRBV6-2 or TRBV6-3, the J call TRBJ2-2; the D is unclear. V lost 6 bases and J lost 6, with 8 bases in between. Germline-derived CDR1 and CDR2 are MNHEY and SVGEGT. The CDR3 covers 12 residues.

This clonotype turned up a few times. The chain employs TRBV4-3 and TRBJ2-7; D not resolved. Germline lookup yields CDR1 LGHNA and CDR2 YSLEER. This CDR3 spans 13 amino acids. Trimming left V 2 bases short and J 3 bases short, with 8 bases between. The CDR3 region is CASSQYRLYEQYF. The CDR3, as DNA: TGCGCCAGCAGCCAATACCGACTCTACGAGCAGTACTTC.

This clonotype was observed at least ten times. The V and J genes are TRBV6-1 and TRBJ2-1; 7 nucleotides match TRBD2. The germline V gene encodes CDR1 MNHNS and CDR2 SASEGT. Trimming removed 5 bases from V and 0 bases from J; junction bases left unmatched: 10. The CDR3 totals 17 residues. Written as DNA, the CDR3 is TGTGCCAGCAGTCAGTATAGCGGGTTCAGCTCCTACAATGAGCAGTTCTTC. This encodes CASSQYSGFSSYNEQFF.

The DNA for the CDR3 is TGTGCCAGCAGTTACATCGCCCAGCGAGCCAAAAACATTCAGTACTTC. It translates to CASSYIAQRAKNIQYF. The V and J genes are TRBV6-2 or TRBV6-3 and TRBJ2-4; D is undetermined. V was shortened by 2 bases and J by 0 bases, with 11 bases between the two germline ends. This CDR3 comprises 16 residues. Germline V lookup: CDR1 MNHEY, CDR2 SVGEGT.

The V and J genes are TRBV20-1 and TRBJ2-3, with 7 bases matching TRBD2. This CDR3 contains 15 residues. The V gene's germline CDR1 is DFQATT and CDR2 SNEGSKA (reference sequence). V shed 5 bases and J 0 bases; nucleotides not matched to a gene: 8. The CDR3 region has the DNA TGCAGTGCTGGTCGACTAGCACCTAGCACAGATACGCAGTATTTT. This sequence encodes CSAGRLAPSTDTQYF.

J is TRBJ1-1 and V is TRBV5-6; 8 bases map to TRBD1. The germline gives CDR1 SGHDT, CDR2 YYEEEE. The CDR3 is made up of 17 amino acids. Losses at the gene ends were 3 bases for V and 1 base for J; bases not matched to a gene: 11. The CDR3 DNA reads TGTGCCAGCAGCTCAACTTGGGACAGGCAAAGGAACACTGAAGCTTTCTTT. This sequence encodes CASSSTWDRQRNTEAFF. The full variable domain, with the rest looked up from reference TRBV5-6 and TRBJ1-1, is DAGVTQSPTHLIKTRGQQVTLRCSPKSGHDTVSWYQQALGQGPQFIFQYYEEEERQRGNFPDRFSGHQFPNYSSELNVNALLLGDSALYLCASSSTWDRQRNTEAFFGQGTRLTVV.

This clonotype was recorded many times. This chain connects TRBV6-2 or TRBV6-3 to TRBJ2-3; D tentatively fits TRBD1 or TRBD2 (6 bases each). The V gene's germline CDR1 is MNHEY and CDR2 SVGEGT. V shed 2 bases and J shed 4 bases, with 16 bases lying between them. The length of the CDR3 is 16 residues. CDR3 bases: TGTGCCAGCAGTTACCTATGGGGGGACAACGCAGATACGCAGTATTTT. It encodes CASSYLWGDNADTQYF.

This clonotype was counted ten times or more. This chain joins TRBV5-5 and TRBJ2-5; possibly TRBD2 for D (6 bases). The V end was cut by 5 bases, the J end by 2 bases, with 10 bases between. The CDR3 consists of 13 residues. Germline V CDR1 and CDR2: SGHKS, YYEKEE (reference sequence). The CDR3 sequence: CASSPGGQETQYF. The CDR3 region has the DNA TGTGCCAGCAGTCCAGGAGGGCAAGAGACCCAGTACTTC.

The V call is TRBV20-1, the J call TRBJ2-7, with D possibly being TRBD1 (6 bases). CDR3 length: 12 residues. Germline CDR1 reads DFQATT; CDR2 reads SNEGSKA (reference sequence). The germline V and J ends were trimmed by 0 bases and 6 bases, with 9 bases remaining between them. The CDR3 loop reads CSARDLGAEQYF. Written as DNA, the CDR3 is TGCAGTGCTAGAGATTTGGGGGCCGAGCAGTACTTC.